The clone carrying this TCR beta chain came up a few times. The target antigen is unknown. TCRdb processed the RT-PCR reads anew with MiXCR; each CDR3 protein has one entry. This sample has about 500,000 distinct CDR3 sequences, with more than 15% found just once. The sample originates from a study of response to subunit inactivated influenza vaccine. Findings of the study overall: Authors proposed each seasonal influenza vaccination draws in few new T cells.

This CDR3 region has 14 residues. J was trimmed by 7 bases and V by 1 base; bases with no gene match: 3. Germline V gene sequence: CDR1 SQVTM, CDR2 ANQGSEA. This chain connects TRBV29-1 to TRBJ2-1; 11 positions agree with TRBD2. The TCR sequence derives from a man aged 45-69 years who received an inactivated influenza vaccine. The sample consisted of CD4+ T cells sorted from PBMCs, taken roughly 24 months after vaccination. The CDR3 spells CSVEGPSGGNEQFF. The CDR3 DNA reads TGCAGCGTTGAAGGCCCTAGCGGGGGGAATGAGCAGTTCTTC.